The rows below give T cell receptor beta chains drawn from one sample of a study of T cell changes during pregnancy in multiple sclerosis. Clones were read by immunoSEQ multiplex PCR, and TCRdb kept only the in-frame ones, dropping some. The table lists under 45,000 clones, about nine tenths of them singletons, with roughly 1.2% in the top ten. Sequencing was performed on CD4+ T cells from peripheral blood mononuclear cells, taken in the second trimester of pregnancy. Receptors originate from a female donor with multiple sclerosis, enrolled in a pregnancy study. Each CDR3 is given with its conserved first and last residue. The order of the fields is V gene, clone size, J gene, CDR3 protein. Rows give clone size only sometimes, using once, few, many, or a class for an expanded clone.

v_call: TRBV11-3
clone_size: NA
j_call: TRBJ2-7
cdr3_aa: CASSSDSYEQYF

v_call: TRBV29-1
clone_size: NA
j_call: TRBJ1-2
cdr3_aa: CSVGEGGGYTF

v_call: TRBV5-1
clone_size: once
j_call: TRBJ2-7
cdr3_aa: CASSTGAGTGAYEQYF

v_call: TRBV29-1
clone_size: NA
j_call: TRBJ2-3
cdr3_aa: CSGRGLAGADTQYF

v_call: TRBV15
clone_size: few
j_call: TRBJ2-1
cdr3_aa: CATSRDSVYNEQFF

v_call: TRBV18
clone_size: NA
j_call: TRBJ2-3
cdr3_aa: CASSIVVGTDTQYF

v_call: TRBV7-2
clone_size: NA
j_call: TRBJ2-1
cdr3_aa: CASSLVVAAGGHRNEQFF

v_call: TRBV4-2
clone_size: NA
j_call: TRBJ2-2
cdr3_aa: CASSQETSGRLGGELFF

v_call: TRBV7-2
clone_size: NA
j_call: TRBJ2-4
cdr3_aa: CASSISSGRKYF

v_call: TRBV9
clone_size: NA
j_call: TRBJ2-2
cdr3_aa: CASSVQRGRELFF

v_call: TRBV15
clone_size: NA
j_call: TRBJ2-7
cdr3_aa: CATSRDFRDSRYEQYF

v_call: TRBV29-1
clone_size: NA
j_call: TRBJ2-3
cdr3_aa: CSVRGERTDMQYF

v_call: TRBV19
clone_size: NA
j_call: TRBJ2-2
cdr3_aa: CASKGQETSGKNTGELFF

v_call: TRBV11-2
clone_size: NA
j_call: TRBJ2-3
cdr3_aa: CASSLDGRASDTQYF

v_call: TRBV2
clone_size: NA
j_call: TRBJ2-7
cdr3_aa: CASSESRGSTYEQYF

v_call: TRBV4-2
clone_size: NA
j_call: TRBJ2-5
cdr3_aa: CASSQDHGVGLPQETQYF

v_call: TRBV5-4
clone_size: NA
j_call: TRBJ2-5
cdr3_aa: CASSQAGGAETQYF